One sample yielded the 31 T cell receptor beta chains listed below, sequenced in a study of blood T cell repertoires in COVID-19. Sequencing used immunoSEQ multiplex PCR; TCRdb keeps in-frame clones, though not all of them. The sample yields over 65,000 clones, around 81% seen once. Sequenced material: peripheral blood. The origin of the receptors is a man aged 80 or over with acute or convalescent COVID-19.

The J gene is TRBJ1-2, the V gene TRBV7-3, with TRBD1 identical over 7 bases. The ends lost 3 bases at V and 2 bases at J; junction bases unmatched: 0. CDR1 and CDR2 (germline): SGHTA, FQGTGA. The CDR3 consists of 13 residues. In DNA, the CDR3 is TGTGCCAGCAGCTTCAGGGGGAACTATGGCTACACCTTC. This translates into CASSFRGNYGYTF.

The chain is built from TRBV7-6 and TRBJ2-1, with 10 positions matching TRBD2. The CDR3 totals 15 residues. V lost 3 bases, J lost 4 bases, and 3 bases stayed unmatched. Germline CDR1 SGHVS, CDR2 FNYEAQ. Here the CDR3 reads CASSFGLADYNEQFF. The CDR3 nucleotides are TGTGCCAGCAGCTTCGGACTAGCGGATTACAATGAGCAGTTCTTC.

The chain combines TRBV7-2 with TRBJ2-7, with D possibly TRBD1 on 6 matching bases. V lost 3 bases and J 6 bases, leaving 15 bases between the germline ends. The CDR3 spans 14 residues. Germline assignment: CDR1 SGHTA and CDR2 FQGNSA. CDR3 amino acids: CASSFGQGRFEQYF. CDR3 nucleotide sequence: TGTGCCAGCAGCTTTGGGCAGGGGCGCTTCGAGCAGTACTTC.

The chain couples TRBV18 to TRBJ2-7; 7 nucleotides align to TRBD1. Germline CDR1 is KGHSH and CDR2 is LQKENI. The CDR3 runs to 15 residues. The V segment lost 2 bases and the J segment 3 bases; nucleotides outside the gene matches: 7. The CDR3 spells CASSPFRDSYYEQYF. The CDR3 DNA reads TGTGCCAGCTCACCATTCCGGGACAGCTACTACGAGCAGTACTTC. Full variable domain (remainder filled in from reference TRBV18 and TRBJ2-7): NAGVMQNPRHLVRRRGQEARLRCSPMKGHSHVYWYRQLPEEGLKFMVYLQKENIIDESGMPKERFSAEFPKEGPSILRIQQVVRGDSAAYFCASSPFRDSYYEQYFGPGTRLTVT.

CDR3 sequence reads: CSASPGGSYNEQFF. The CDR3, as DNA: TGCAGTGCTAGTCCGGGAGGGTCATACAATGAGCAGTTCTTC. V gene TRBV20-1 combines with J gene TRBJ2-1; 8 bases are shared with TRBD2. Germline V gene sequence: CDR1 DFQATT, CDR2 SNEGSKA (reference sequence). Trimming removed 3 bases from V and 4 bases from J; junction bases left unmatched: 5. The CDR3 is 14 residues long.

This clone was seen only once. The rearrangement uses TRBV5-1 and TRBJ2-3; D perhaps matches TRBD2 (6 bases). Germline V gives CDR1 SGHRS, CDR2 YFSETQ. This CDR3 has 16 residues. The V gene lost 3 bases and the J gene lost 0 bases, with 14 bases spanning the gap. The CDR3 loop is CASSSSAGTSTDTQYF. The CDR3 bases are TGCGCCAGCAGCTCCTCCGCCGGGACTAGCACAGATACGCAGTATTTT.

The V call is TRBV28, the J call TRBJ2-4; no definite D call. Trimming removed 4 bases at V and 7 bases at J, with 5 bases between. Looked up from germline, CDR1 is MDHEN and CDR2 is SYDVKM. The CDR3 has 11 amino acids. The DNA for the CDR3 is TGTGCCAGCAGTTCTATTAACATTCAGTACTTC. It yields the protein CASSSINIQYF.

This chain joins TRBV11-1 and TRBJ2-1, with 7 bases matching TRBD1. With V trimmed by 5 bases and J by 5 bases, 3 bases remained unmatched. The germline CDR1 and CDR2 sequences are SGHAT and FQDESV (reference sequence). The CDR3 spans 13 residues. The CDR3 DNA reads TGTGCCAGCAGCCTGGGACAGAACAATGAGCAGTTCTTC. Amino acid sequence: CASSLGQNNEQFF.

The chain links TRBV28 to TRBJ1-5, with D perhaps TRBD1 (5 bases). This CDR3 region has 15 residues. V was pared by 6 bases and J by 6 bases, with 18 bases between. Germline V gives CDR1 MDHEN, CDR2 SYDVKM. DNA of the CDR3: TGTGCCAGCAGCGCCGAAGGGGCAGGCCGTCAGCCCCAGCATTTT. This encodes CASSAEGAGRQPQHF.

The CDR3 reads CASRTSGRGRNIQYF. CDR3 bases: TGTGCCAGTAGGACTAGCGGGAGAGGTAGAAACATTCAGTACTTC. The chain carries TRBV19 and TRBJ2-4; TRBD2 matches 12 bases. The CDR3 spans 15 residues. Germline trimming cut 6 bases from V and 6 bases from J; bases unmatched to any gene: 6. The germline V gene has CDR1 LNHDA and CDR2 SQIVND (reference sequence).

The chain couples TRBV9 to TRBJ2-7; 11 bases agree with TRBD2. With V trimmed by 4 bases and J by 4 bases, 7 bases remained unmatched. Germline CDR1 SGDLS, CDR2 YYNGEE. This CDR3 is 15 amino acids long. CDR3 protein: CASSPRLAGTYEQYF. The CDR3 region has the DNA TGTGCCAGCAGCCCCCGACTAGCGGGAACTTACGAGCAGTACTTC.

The rearrangement uses TRBV5-6 and TRBJ1-2; possibly TRBD1 for D (5 bases). The length of the CDR3 is 13 residues. Germline CDR1 is SGHDT and CDR2 is YYEEEE. The ends were cut back, 5 bases at V and 8 bases at J, with 16 bases in the middle. The chain's CDR3 is CASRWDGTEGYTF. CDR3 bases: TGTGCCAGCAGATGGGACGGGACTGAGGGCTACACCTTC.

This chain joins TRBV5-1 and TRBJ2-4; a weak D match, TRBD1 (6 bases). Germline assignment: CDR1 SGHRS and CDR2 YFSETQ. V gave up 0 bases and J gave up 4 bases, with 8 bases separating them. The CDR3 totals 14 residues. CDR3 protein: CASSLGGQKNIQYF. In nucleotides, the CDR3 is TGCGCCAGCAGCTTGGGTGGACAGAAAAACATTCAGTACTTC. Supplemented by reference TRBV5-1 and TRBJ2-4, the full variable domain reads KAGVTQTPRYLIKTRGQQVTLSCSPISGHRSVSWYQQTPGQGLQFLFEYFSETQRNKGNFPGRFSGRQFSNSRSEMNVSTLELGDSALYLCASSLGGQKNIQYFGAGTRLSVL.

The rearrangement uses TRBV18 and TRBJ2-1; the match to TRBD2 covers 8 bases. V shed 10 bases, J shed 7 bases, and the junction held 12 bases outside the gene matches. There are 14 residues in the CDR3. Germline CDR1 and CDR2: KGHSH and LQKENI. CDR3 loop: CATDEGLGSNEQFF. DNA for the CDR3: TGTGCCACTGATGAGGGACTAGGCTCAAATGAGCAGTTCTTC.

V gene TRBV30 combines with J gene TRBJ1-1; D is perhaps TRBD1 (5 bases). This CDR3 region has 13 residues. Germline V gene sequence: CDR1 GTSNPN, CDR2 SVGIG (reference sequence). V lost 1 base and J lost 9, with 15 bases in between. The CDR3: CAWSGGRVSQAFF. The CDR3 DNA sequence: TGTGCCTGGAGTGGAGGCAGGGTCAGTCAAGCTTTCTTT. The full variable domain, in which reference TRBV30 and TRBJ1-1 provide the parts outside the CDR3, is SQTIHQWPATLVQPVGSPLSLECTVEGTSNPNLYWYRQAAGRGLQLLFYSVGIGQISSEVPQNLSASRPQDRQFILSSKKLLLSDSGFYLCAWSGGRVSQAFFGQGTRLTVV.

The chain has TRBV6-5 and TRBJ2-7, with D possibly TRBD1 on 6 matching bases. Trimming cost V 7 bases and J 6 bases, with 22 bases left between them. Germline CDR1 and CDR2: MNHEY and SVGAGI. The CDR3 is 15 residues long. The CDR3 reads CASTQYWGLQFEQYF. In DNA form, the CDR3 reads TGTGCCAGCACTCAATACTGGGGGCTTCAGTTCGAGCAGTACTTC.

The chain links TRBV4-2 to TRBJ2-7; 14 bases match TRBD2. Looked up from germline, CDR1 is LGHNA and CDR2 is YNFKEQ. The CDR3 loop spans 18 amino acids. Unmatched junction bases numbered 5, after V lost 1 base and J lost 0 bases. The CDR3 is CASSQATSGRVSSYEQYF. As DNA, the CDR3 is TGTGCCAGCAGCCAAGCGACTAGCGGGAGGGTTAGCTCCTACGAGCAGTACTTC.

V is TRBV19 and J is TRBJ2-1; D is possibly TRBD1 (6 bases). The CDR3 has 17 amino acids. V lost 1 base, J lost 3 bases, and 16 bases lay in between. The germline CDR1 and CDR2 sequences are LNHDA and SQIVND (reference sequence). CDR3 DNA sequence: TGTGCCAGTAGTATAGGGACCCGGCGGACAGTCTACAATGAGCAGTTCTTC. Protein: CASSIGTRRTVYNEQFF. Supplemented by reference TRBV19 and TRBJ2-1, the full variable domain reads DGGITQSPKYLFRKEGQNVTLSCEQNLNHDAMYWYRQDPGQGLRLIYYSQIVNDFQKGDIAEGYSVSREKKESFPLTVTSAQKNPTAFYLCASSIGTRRTVYNEQFFGPGTRLTVL.

The chain carries TRBV7-2 and TRBJ2-2, with 8 bases identical to TRBD2. The CDR3 runs to 15 residues. The ends lost 4 bases at V and 4 bases at J; junction bases unmatched: 5. In germline, CDR1 is SGHTA, CDR2 FQGNSA. Here the CDR3 DNA reads TGTGCCAGCAGCTCCGGGACTAGAAGCACCGGGGAGCTGTTTTTT. Its protein product is CASSSGTRSTGELFF.

This chain joins TRBV5-4 and TRBJ2-5; 9 nucleotides line up with TRBD2. This CDR3 is built from 15 residues. The germline gives CDR1 SGHNT, CDR2 YYREEE (reference sequence). Trimming removed 1 base from V and 4 bases from J; junction bases left unmatched: 5. CDR3 amino acids: CASSLQLAGVETQYF. Written as DNA, the CDR3 is TGTGCCAGCAGCTTGCAGTTAGCGGGAGTAGAGACCCAGTACTTC. Based on the CDR3 plus reference TRBV5-4 and TRBJ2-5, the full variable domain is ETGVTQSPTHLIKTRGQQVTLRCSSQSGHNTVSWYQQALGQGPQFIFQYYREEENGRGNFPPRFSGLQFPNYSSELNVNALELDDSALYLCASSLQLAGVETQYFGPGTRLLVL.

The V gene is TRBV30, the J gene TRBJ2-7; D may be TRBD2 (6 bases). The V end was cut by 0 bases, the J end by 0 bases, with 9 bases between. CDR1 is GTSNPN, CDR2 SVGIG, per germline (reference sequence). This CDR3 region has 14 residues. The CDR3 sequence: CAWSVGLSSYEQYF. The DNA for the CDR3 is TGTGCCTGGAGTGTGGGACTGAGCTCCTACGAGCAGTACTTC.

V and J are TRBV3-1 (or the pseudogene TRBV3-2) and TRBJ1-5; D unresolved. Germline V gene lookup returns CDR1 LGHDT and CDR2 YNNKEL (reference sequence). The ends were cut back, 3 bases at V and 6 bases at J, with 15 bases in the middle. The CDR3 consists of 15 residues. CDR3 coding DNA: TGTGCCAGCAGCCAGACGATGACGAGCGGTCAGCCCCAGCATTTT. Protein product: CASSQTMTSGQPQHF.

This sequence joins TRBV7-9 and TRBJ2-6; TRBD2 might be the D (6 bases). CDR3 length: 15 amino acids. The V end lost 3 bases, the J end lost 0 bases, and 6 bases lay between the germline ends. Germline assignment: CDR1 SEHNR and CDR2 FQNEAQ (reference sequence). CDR3 in DNA: TGTGCCAGCAGCTTCGGGGGCTCTGGGGCCAACGTCCTGACTTTC. It specifies CASSFGGSGANVLTF.

V and J are TRBV6-5 and TRBJ1-1; no clear D gene. Trimming pared 5 bases from V and 2 bases from J, leaving 9 bases between. The germline CDR1 and CDR2 sequences are MNHEY and SVGAGI. The CDR3 covers 13 residues. The CDR3 spells CASSRDINTEAFF. In DNA form, the CDR3 reads TGTGCCAGCAGTCGAGACATAAACACTGAAGCTTTCTTT.

The J gene is TRBJ2-1, the V gene TRBV19; 11 positions match TRBD2. This CDR3 comprises 15 residues. Germline V gene data show CDR1 as LNHDA and CDR2 as SQIVND (reference sequence). Losses at the gene ends were 4 bases for V and 5 bases for J; bases not matched to a gene: 4. The CDR3 DNA follows: TGTGCCAGTAGTACCCAGGGACTAGCGGACAATGAGCAGTTCTTC. Amino acid sequence: CASSTQGLADNEQFF.

This clone was seen just once. The CDR3 here is CASTGQSQETQYF. The CDR3 DNA is TGTGCCAGCACAGGACAGAGCCAAGAGACCCAGTACTTC. The chain carries TRBV2 and TRBJ2-5, with D possibly matching TRBD1 (6 bases). Germline assignment: CDR1 SNHLY and CDR2 FYNNEI. The CDR3 sequence is 13 residues long. Deletions cut 7 bases from V and 1 base from J, with 10 bases between.

This sequence joins TRBV11-2 and TRBJ2-5; tentatively, D is TRBD1 (6 bases). The CDR3 sequence is 14 residues long. Germline V lookup: CDR1 SGHAT, CDR2 FQNNGV. V was pared by 5 bases and J by 5 bases, with 15 bases between. DNA of the CDR3: TGTGCCAGCAGCCGGACAGCGGTGCGGGAGACCCAGTACTTC. Protein sequence: CASSRTAVRETQYF.

This rearrangement joins TRBV24-1 to TRBJ2-2; a possible D gene is TRBD1 (5 bases). Germline V lookup: CDR1 KGHDR, CDR2 SFDVKD. Trimming cost V 7 bases and J 0 bases, with 14 bases left between them. CDR3 size: 16 residues. The CDR3 sequence: CATSSATEANTGELFF. The CDR3 DNA is TGTGCCACCAGCTCAGCGACAGAGGCGAACACCGGGGAGCTGTTTTTT.

This clone appeared a single time. The J gene is TRBJ2-5, the V gene TRBV5-4, with D tentatively TRBD2 (5 bases). The CDR3 runs to 13 residues. V dropped 2 bases and J dropped 1 base, with 6 bases sitting between them. CDR1 is SGHNT and CDR2 is YYREEE in the germline V gene (reference sequence). The DNA for the CDR3 is TGTGCCAGCAGCTTCGGAGGCCAAGAGACCCAGTACTTC. Protein: CASSFGGQETQYF.

The CDR3 reads CASSLGAAGGGEQYF. For the CDR3, the DNA is TGTGCCAGCAGCTTAGGGGCGGCAGGGGGCGGCGAGCAGTACTTC. The chain employs TRBV7-6 and TRBJ2-7, with 8 bases aligning to TRBD1. Unmatched junction bases numbered 8, after V lost 1 base and J lost 6 bases. Per the germline V gene, CDR1 is SGHVS and CDR2 is FNYEAQ. The CDR3 length is 15 residues.

The chain is built from TRBV12-3 or TRBV12-4 and TRBJ2-1; TRBD2 aligns across 9 bases. This CDR3 is 13 amino acids long. Losses at the gene ends were 8 bases for V and 7 bases for J; bases not matched to a gene: 6. CDR3 in amino acids: CASRGLAGNEQFF. CDR3 coding DNA: TGTGCCAGCCGGGGGCTAGCGGGGAATGAGCAGTTCTTC.